These T cell receptor beta chains were read from a single sample in a study of CDR3 diversity in severe acne. TCRdb re-derived calls from the PCR reads in MiXCR, one entry per CDR3 protein. The sample lists more than 85,000 distinct CDR3 sequences, roughly half occurring once. Sequencing used blood. Source of these receptors: a male donor in good health, serving as a control. Both conserved end residues are part of each CDR3. D genes are given only for firm matches. Clone size is given for some rows only: seen once, a few or many times, or a class if the clone is expanded.

- | TRBJ2-5 | 15 | TRBD2 | TRBV7-2 | TGTGCCAGCAGCCAACCGGGAGGCGTCGTGGAGACCCAGTACTTC | CASSQPGGVVETQYF
- | TRBJ2-5 | 13 | - | TRBV10-2 | TGTGCCAGCTCACCTCCTTTAGTTGAGACCCAGTACTTC | CASSPPLVETQYF
many | TRBJ1-4 | 13 | - | TRBV27 | TGTGCCAGCAGCGGGGGCAGGGCTGGAAAACTGTTTTTT | CASSGGRAGKLFF
- | TRBJ2-5 | 14 | TRBD2 | TRBV4-1 | TGCGCCAGCAGCCGGGGGAGCGGGAGTAGGACCCAGTACTTC | CASSRGSGSRTQYF
few | TRBJ2-1 | 14 | - | TRBV3-1 | TGTGCCAGCAGCCAAGAATGGGGCAACAATGAGCAGTTCTTC | CASSQEWGNNEQFF
- | TRBJ2-5 | 15 | - | TRBV6-8 | TGTGCCAGCAGCAAAGGGGCCCCCAGGATTGAGACCCAGTACTTC | CASSKGAPRIETQYF
many | TRBJ2-5 | 17 | - | TRBV3-1 | TGTGCCAGCAGCCAAGGTGGGGACACTTCCCTGAGGGAGACCCAGTACTTC | CASSQGGDTSLRETQYF
many | TRBJ1-6 | 17 | TRBD1 | TRBV6-5 | TGTGCCAGCAGCCCGGGACAGGGGCAATCCTATAATTCACCCCTCCACTTT | CASSPGQGQSYNSPLHF
- | TRBJ2-5 | 12 | TRBD2 | TRBV20-1 | TGCAGTGCGCGGGGGGGCCTCGAGACCCAGTACTTC | CSARGGLETQYF
once | TRBJ2-2 | 14 | - | TRBV10-3 | TGTGCCACCGAGGACGCCTCGAGGACCGGGGAGCTGTTTTTT | CATEDASRTGELFF
- | TRBJ2-3 | 15 | TRBD1 | TRBV2 | TGTGCCAGCAGCGGACAGGGGGATTTCACAGATACGCAGTATTTT | CASSGQGDFTDTQYF
few | TRBJ2-7 | 15 | TRBD1 | TRBV7-9 | TGTGCCAGCAGCTTAGTACAGGGGGGAGTCTACGAGCAGTACTTC | CASSLVQGGVYEQYF
once | TRBJ2-5 | 14 | - | TRBV5-1 | TGCGCCAGCGCCGATTGGGTGGTAACGGAGACCCAGTACTTC | CASADWVVTETQYF
- | TRBJ1-4 | 15 | TRBD1 | TRBV7-9 | TGTGCCAGCAGCTTCTTACAGGGGGCGAATGAAAAACTGTTTTTT | CASSFLQGANEKLFF
- | TRBJ1-1 | 15 | TRBD1 | TRBV2 | TGTGCCAGCAGGGGGGAAGGGGGCGGAGACACTGAAGCTTTCTTT | CASRGEGGGDTEAFF
few | TRBJ2-5 | 15 | - | TRBV7-2 | TGTGCCAGCAGCTTAGGTCCCGAGCGGCAAGAGACCCAGTACTTC | CASSLGPERQETQYF
- | TRBJ2-1 | 12 | - | TRBV10-3 | TGTGCCATCAGTGGTACAGACAATGAGCAGTTCTTC | CAISGTDNEQFF
many | TRBJ1-4 | 16 | - | TRBV4-1 | TGCGCCAGCAGCCAAGAGGCGTCGGCAACTAATGAAAAACTGTTTTTT | CASSQEASATNEKLFF
- | TRBJ2-7 | 14 | - | TRBV5-8 | TGTGCCAGCAGCCCAATGACAGTTACCTACGAGCAGTACTTC | CASSPMTVTYEQYF
few | TRBJ2-2 | 21 | TRBD2 | TRBV11-2 | TGTGCCAGCAGCTCACCAAAAACCGGGACTAGCGGCACCTCGAACACCGGGGAGCTGTTTTTT | CASSSPKTGTSGTSNTGELFF
medium-sized | TRBJ1-6 | 18 | TRBD1 | TRBV9 | TGTGCCAGCAGCGTAGGACTGGACGGGACAGAATATAATTCACCCCTCCACTTT | CASSVGLDGTEYNSPLHF
- | TRBJ2-1 | 12 | - | TRBV2 | TGTGCCAGCGAGCGGGCCCACAATGAGCAGTTCTTC | CASERAHNEQFF
- | TRBJ2-2 | 16 | - | TRBV2 | TGTGCCAGCGCGCGGAGGGGCGGGGTCAGCTCCGGGGAGCTGTTTTTT | CASARRGGVSSGELFF